Each of the 17 T cell receptor beta chains below was sequenced from the same sample in a study of T cell repertoires in cytomegalovirus infection. No cognate antigen is known for these TCRs. One entry per CDR3 protein, called by TCRdb with MiXCR from the reads. This sample carries about 920,000 distinct CDR3 sequences, around 29% of them seen once, and the ten largest clones take 11% to 15%. The sample was cultured CD8+ T cells from PBMCs, taken from culture after CMV antigen stimulation. The receptors stem from a human donor in good health (CMV status not recorded). Some clones in this sample may be carry-over from other donors' samples.

The chain is built from TRBV12-3 or TRBV12-4 and TRBJ2-1; 10 positions agree with TRBD2. CDR3 length: 16 amino acids. The J segment lost 3 bases and the V segment lost 7 bases, leaving 9 bases of the junction unmatched. CDR3 sequence: CASKKPSGGFYNEQFF. The CDR3 DNA is TGTGCCAGCAAAAAACCTAGCGGGGGATTCTACAATGAGCAGTTCTTC.

Ten or more counts support this clonotype. The chain is built from TRBV12-3 or TRBV12-4 and TRBJ2-3; 13 bases fit TRBD2. The CDR3 is 18 amino acids. The trim removed 5 bases at V and 2 bases at J, leaving 10 bases unmatched. The CDR3 coding sequence is TGTGCCAGCAGTCAATCCGGGACTAGCGGGACATACACAGATACGCAGTATTTT. Protein product: CASSQSGTSGTYTDTQYF.

This clonotype was found a few times. This sequence joins TRBV4-1 and TRBJ2-7; perhaps TRBD1 as D (6 bases). Germline V gene data show CDR1 as MGHRA and CDR2 as YSYEKL. There are 17 residues in the CDR3. Trimming stripped 0 bases from V and 4 bases from J, with 19 bases between. The CDR3 sequence is CASSQEIQGTTPYEQYF. DNA of the CDR3: TGCGCCAGCAGCCAAGAAATACAGGGAACCACCCCTTACGAGCAGTACTTC.

This clonotype came up a few times. The chain joins TRBV27 to TRBJ1-6; D call uncertain. Per the germline V gene, CDR1 is MNHEY and CDR2 is SMNVEV (reference sequence). The CDR3 is 14 residues long. V lost 8 bases to trimming and J lost 10 bases, with 18 bases between them. CDR3 loop: CASSWGSGGSPLHF. CDR3 sequence (DNA): TGTGCCAGCTCCTGGGGTTCTGGAGGGTCACCCCTCCACTTT.

Notes on this clonotype: One end of the junction does not line up with germline, which may come from a read error. J is TRBJ2-3 and V is TRBV6-2 or TRBV6-3, with a possible D match to TRBD2 (5 bases). This CDR3 has 14 amino acids. In germline, CDR1 is MNHEY, CDR2 SVGEGT. The CDR3 nucleotides are TGTGCCAGTAGTAAGAGGGCTAGCACAGATATGCAGTATTTT. It is translated as CASSKRASTDMQYF.

V usage is TRBV27 and J usage is TRBJ2-2, with a tentative D call TRBD2 (6 bases). Germline V CDR1 and CDR2: MNHEY, SMNVEV (reference sequence). Between the trimmed V and J ends, which lost 7 bases and 3 bases, there was a span of 15 bases. The CDR3 has 15 amino acids. This CDR3 is CASTSRGGDTGELFF. The CDR3 DNA reads as TGTGCCAGCACTTCTCGGGGAGGCGACACCGGGGAGCTGTTTTTT.

The rearrangement uses TRBV14 and TRBJ2-1, with TRBD2 matching over 13 bases. V shed 5 bases, J shed 2 bases, and the junction held 12 bases outside the gene matches. The CDR3 totals 19 residues. The V gene's germline CDR1 is SGHDN and CDR2 FVKESK. The CDR3 protein is CASSTPGLAGRLAYNEQFF. The CDR3 DNA sequence: TGTGCCAGCAGCACCCCGGGACTAGCGGGGCGGTTGGCCTACAATGAGCAGTTCTTC.

The V gene is TRBV6-2 or TRBV6-3, the J gene TRBJ1-5; 8 nucleotides agree with TRBD1. The CDR3 is 15 amino acids. V shed 2 bases and J 7 bases; nucleotides not matched to a gene: 7. Germline V gives CDR1 MNHEY, CDR2 SVGEGT. The CDR3 nucleotides read TGTGCCAGCAGTTACCTGACAGGGGATGGCCAGCCCCAGCATTTT. This codes for CASSYLTGDGQPQHF.

This clonotype was detected only a few times. This sequence joins TRBV12-3 or TRBV12-4 and TRBJ1-4; 7 nucleotides match TRBD1. V lost 11 bases, J lost 7 bases, and 10 bases stayed unmatched. The length of the CDR3 is 13 residues. For the CDR3, the DNA is TGTGCCTCAGGGGGGATTTTATTTGAAAAACTGTTTTTT. This encodes CASGGILFEKLFF.

The chain has TRBV7-2 and TRBJ2-7, with a weak D call TRBD1 (6 bases). Germline CDR1 and CDR2: SGHTA and FQGNSA. The CDR3 loop spans 15 amino acids. The V and J ends lost 5 bases and 0 bases respectively, with 14 bases between them. The CDR3 DNA follows: TGTGCCAGCAGCCGCGACAGGATGAGCTCCTACGAGCAGTACTTC. Amino acid sequence: CASSRDRMSSYEQYF.

In its sample, this clonotype was seen a few times. This chain connects TRBV12-3 or TRBV12-4 to TRBJ2-6; a weak D match, TRBD1 (5 bases). CDR3 length: 16 amino acids. Trimming left V 6 bases short and J 0 bases short, with 12 bases between. CDR3 DNA sequence: TGTGCCAGCAGGGGGCCGGGCACCTCTGGGGCCAACGTCCTGACTTTC. Encoded protein: CASRGPGTSGANVLTF.

The sample holds a few counts of this clonotype. The chain uses TRBV6-2 or TRBV6-3 and TRBJ1-1; D may be TRBD1 (5 bases). The V gene lost 0 bases and the J gene lost 1 base, with 12 bases spanning the gap. Germline V gene sequence: CDR1 MNHEY, CDR2 SVGEGT. The CDR3 contains 16 residues. The CDR3 DNA reads as TGTGCCAGCAGTTACTCTTGGACAAGGGGGAACACTGAAGCTTTCTTT. Encoded protein: CASSYSWTRGNTEAFF.

The rearrangement joins TRBV29-1 to TRBJ2-5; D might be TRBD1 (7 bases). This CDR3 is built from 14 residues. In germline, CDR1 is SQVTM, CDR2 ANQGSEA. Trimming stripped 5 bases from V and 5 bases from J, with 18 bases between. CDR3 sequence reads: CSVSSTGEVETQYF. The DNA of the CDR3 is TGCAGCGTTAGTTCTACAGGGGAGGTGGAGACCCAGTACTTC.

This clonotype was observed at least ten times. The V and J genes are TRBV7-8 and TRBJ2-1; D gene ambiguous. Trimming took 4 bases from V and 0 from J, leaving 13 bases between them. Germline-derived CDR1 and CDR2 are SGHVS and FQNEAQ. This CDR3 has 16 amino acids. For the CDR3, the DNA is TGTGCCAGCAGCTCGCGGACGGCTAGCTCCTACAATGAGCAGTTCTTC. This codes for CASSSRTASSYNEQFF.

The CDR3 DNA is TGCAGTGCTAGAGGGTACCGGGACAGGGAAAGGGACTATGGCTACACCTTC. Amino acid sequence: CSARGYRDRERDYGYTF. The V call is TRBV20-1, the J call TRBJ1-2; 9 bases are a match to TRBD1. Trimming took 1 base from V and 3 from J; bases not matched to a gene: 12. The CDR3 is 17 residues long. The germline CDR1 and CDR2 sequences are DFQATT and SNEGSKA (reference sequence).

Worth noting for this clonotype: Likely a read error: the CDR3 ends without its conserved phenylalanine or tryptophan. The rearrangement joins TRBV7-2 to TRBJ2-2; D ambiguous. CDR1 and CDR2 from the germline V gene are SGHTA and FQGNSA. Between the trimmed V and J ends, which lost 1 base and 1 base, there was a span of 4 bases. The CDR3 covers 14 residues. The CDR3, as DNA: TGTGCCAGCAGCTTAGGAGGGAACACCGGGGAGCTGTTTTTG. Its translation: CASSLGGNTGELFL.

This sequence joins TRBV19 and TRBJ1-5, with D possibly matching TRBD1 (6 bases). CDR1 is LNHDA and CDR2 is SQIVND in the germline V gene (reference sequence). The CDR3 is 16 residues long. The V gene lost 7 bases and the J gene lost 2 bases, with 18 bases spanning the gap. The CDR3 sequence: CASTSKGGRGNQPQHF. The CDR3 nucleotides read TGTGCCAGTACCTCCAAAGGGGGACGGGGCAATCAGCCCCAGCATTTT.